This T cell receptor beta chain appears in the sequencing data of a study of blood T cell repertoires in COVID-19. Study context: There were acute and convalescent COVID-19 samples, and they came from the United States, Italy and Spain. PBMCs, B-cell-depleted T cells, or T cells provided the cDNA or gDNA that made up the material.

Authors' data handling: Amplification of reference gene primers provided the estimated nucleated cell counts. Sequencing was performed with immunoSEQ multiplex PCR; in TCRdb, only in-frame clones are kept and a portion is missing. That table furnishes V, J and clone size, whereas the DNA furnished D and trimming. The sample yields about 220,000 clones, roughly 82% seen once. The CDR3 is 15 amino acids. V shed 2 bases and J shed 5 bases, with 13 bases lying between them. From germline, CDR1 is SGHVS and CDR2 FQNEAQ. This clone was detected a few times. What was sequenced was peripheral blood. The V call is TRBV7-8, the J call TRBJ1-5; a possible D gene is TRBD1 (5 bases). This clonotype was sampled from a man aged 50 to 59 with active or convalescent COVID-19. The chain's CDR3 is CASSLLGRVHQPQHF. DNA for the CDR3: TGTGCCAGCAGCTTATTGGGCAGGGTGCATCAGCCCCAGCATTTT.